This TCR beta chain was captured by sequencing in a study of spatial heterogeneity in lung cancer. Study-level results: In tumors, expanded intratumoral alpha and beta TCR counts tracked mutation counts.

The CDR3 sequence is 16 residues long. From germline, CDR1 is DFQATT and CDR2 SNEGSKA (reference sequence). V lost 0 bases and J 2 bases, leaving 17 bases between the germline ends. TCRdb independently ran MiXCR on the 5' RACE reads; one entry per CDR3 protein. The data contain under 20,000 distinct CDR3 sequences, roughly 6% of them singletons. This clonotype was seen repeatedly, ten times or more. Antigen specificity is unknown. Time point defined: sample taken at primary tumor resection. This specimen consisted of lung tumor tissue, obtained at surgery. The J gene is TRBJ2-7, the V gene TRBV20-1; a possible D gene is TRBD1 (5 bases). The receptor's source is a male donor with early-stage non-small cell lung cancer. Written as DNA, the CDR3 is TGCAGTGCTAGAGATAAAAGGGCAGGGTGGGCCTACGAGCAGTACTTC. As protein: CSARDKRAGWAYEQYF.